This T cell receptor beta chain was recorded in a study of response to subunit inactivated influenza vaccine. TCRdb re-analysed the RT-PCR reads in MiXCR, keeping a single row per CDR3 protein. The table shows 800,000 or so distinct CDR3 sequences, with around 21% occurring only once. Study-level results: Each seasonal influenza vaccination, the authors suggested, recruits few new T cells.

Of note for this clonotype: Its antigen is unidentified.

The receptor comes from a man aged 50-59 years who received an inactivated influenza vaccine. Sequencing used PBMCs from blood, obtained 5 days after vaccination.

CDR3 nucleotide sequence: TGCGCCAGCAGCCCAGTAGGGCAGGGGGCATCACCCCTCCACTTT. This encodes CASSPVGQGASPLHF. V usage is TRBV4-3 and J usage is TRBJ1-6, with 8 bases identical to TRBD1. This CDR3 region has 15 residues. Trimming at V came to 4 bases and at J to 10 bases, leaving 9 bases not matched to a gene. Germline-derived CDR1 and CDR2 are LGHNA and YSLEER.